These T cell receptor beta chains were read from a single sample in a study of shared clonotypes between healthy human individuals. Data came from immunoSEQ multiplex PCR; TCRdb stores just in-frame clones and leaves some out. The table has 470,000 or so clones, 60% to 80% seen once; the top ten hold around 13%. The source material was PBMCs. The source of these receptors is a woman between 40 and 50 years old in good health. Some clones in this sample may be carry-over from other donors' samples. The CDR3 runs from the conserved cysteine through the conserved F or W. The D gene is left open where the match is weak. Clone sizes are given selectively: once, few, many, or a class where the clone is expanded.

v_gene: TRBV19; abundance: -; d_gene: TRBD1; j_gene: TRBJ2-7; CDR3aa: CASSVGTGGYEQYF; CDR3nt: TGTGCCAGTAGTGTTGGGACAGGGGGATACGAGCAGTACTTC
v_gene: TRBV6-1; abundance: -; d_gene: -; j_gene: TRBJ1-1; CDR3aa: CATKTMVNTEAFF; CDR3nt: TGTGCCACCAAGACAATGGTGAACACTGAAGCTTTCTTT
v_gene: TRBV7-9; abundance: once; d_gene: -; j_gene: TRBJ2-3; CDR3aa: CASSLESGPVRQYF; CDR3nt: TGTGCCAGCAGCTTGGAGAGCGGGCCTGTTCGGCAGTATTTT
v_gene: TRBV30; abundance: -; d_gene: TRBD1; j_gene: TRBJ1-2; CDR3aa: CAWSPSPGQGFYGYTF; CDR3nt: TGTGCCTGGAGTCCTTCTCCGGGACAGGGATTCTATGGCTACACCTTC
v_gene: TRBV4-3; abundance: -; d_gene: -; j_gene: TRBJ2-2; CDR3aa: CASSPDQITGELFF; CDR3nt: TGCGCCAGCAGCCCGGACCAAATCACCGGGGAGCTGTTTTTT
v_gene: TRBV27; abundance: -; d_gene: TRBD2; j_gene: TRBJ2-1; CDR3aa: CASSFGLAGAGTYNEQFF; CDR3nt: TGTGCCAGCAGTTTCGGACTAGCGGGAGCAGGCACCTACAATGAGCAGTTCTTC
v_gene: TRBV19; abundance: -; d_gene: TRBD2; j_gene: TRBJ2-5; CDR3aa: CASRSGTSGSIGSETQYF; CDR3nt: TGTGCCAGTCGGTCGGGGACTAGCGGGAGCATTGGATCGGAGACCCAGTACTTC
v_gene: TRBV4-1; abundance: few; d_gene: -; j_gene: TRBJ2-2; CDR3aa: CASSQGPRAPGELFF; CDR3nt: TGCGCCAGCAGCCAAGGACCCAGGGCCCCCGGGGAGCTGTTTTTT
v_gene: TRBV4-2; abundance: -; d_gene: -; j_gene: TRBJ1-5; CDR3aa: CASSQDLGYNQPQHF; CDR3nt: TGTGCCAGCAGCCAAGATTTAGGATACAATCAGCCCCAGCATTTT
v_gene: TRBV28; abundance: few; d_gene: -; j_gene: TRBJ1-1; CDR3aa: CASSILAGGDTEAFF; CDR3nt: TGTGCCAGCAGTATTCTCGCGGGCGGTGACACTGAAGCTTTCTTT
v_gene: TRBV28; abundance: -; d_gene: -; j_gene: TRBJ2-7; CDR3aa: CASSLSQSPGQYF; CDR3nt: TGTGCCAGCAGTTTATCCCAGTCCCCCGGGCAGTACTTC
v_gene: TRBV6-6; abundance: once; d_gene: TRBD2; j_gene: TRBJ2-5; CDR3aa: CASSYLPPGTKETQYF; CDR3nt: TGTGCCAGCAGTTATTTGCCCCCTGGGACTAAAGAGACCCAGTACTTC
v_gene: TRBV7-7; abundance: -; d_gene: -; j_gene: TRBJ2-1; CDR3aa: CASSLTRAGEQFF; CDR3nt: TGTGCCAGCAGCCTCACTAGGGCAGGTGAGCAGTTCTTC
v_gene: TRBV6-1; abundance: -; d_gene: TRBD1; j_gene: TRBJ1-2; CDR3aa: CASSEGDSSYGYTF; CDR3nt: TGTGCCAGCAGTGAAGGGGACAGTTCCTATGGCTACACCTTC
v_gene: TRBV6-1; abundance: -; d_gene: -; j_gene: TRBJ1-3; CDR3aa: CASSEVYGNTIYF; CDR3nt: TGTGCCAGCAGTGAGGTTTATGGAAACACCATATATTTT
v_gene: TRBV5-5; abundance: -; d_gene: -; j_gene: TRBJ1-3; CDR3aa: CASSRSGRPSGNTIYF; CDR3nt: TGTGCCAGCAGTCGCAGTGGACGGCCCTCTGGAAACACCATATATTTT
v_gene: TRBV6-5; abundance: -; d_gene: TRBD1; j_gene: TRBJ1-4; CDR3aa: CASRSGQEEKLFF; CDR3nt: TGTGCCAGCAGATCAGGACAGGAGGAAAAACTGTTTTTT
v_gene: TRBV28; abundance: -; d_gene: -; j_gene: TRBJ1-5; CDR3aa: CASRPFDQPQHF; CDR3nt: TGTGCCAGCAGGCCTTTCGACCAGCCCCAGCATTTT
v_gene: TRBV15; abundance: -; d_gene: TRBD1; j_gene: TRBJ1-2; CDR3aa: CATSRDGTGFGDYGYTF; CDR3nt: TGTGCCACCAGCAGAGACGGGACAGGGTTCGGAGACTATGGCTACACCTTC
v_gene: TRBV5-1; abundance: -; d_gene: -; j_gene: TRBJ2-3; CDR3aa: CASRGGIASTDTQYF; CDR3nt: TGCGCCAGCAGAGGGGGGATCGCTAGCACAGATACGCAGTATTTT
v_gene: TRBV7-8; abundance: -; d_gene: TRBD2; j_gene: TRBJ2-7; CDR3aa: CASSFGLAGALEQYF; CDR3nt: TGTGCCAGCAGCTTCGGACTAGCGGGAGCGTTAGAGCAGTACTTC
v_gene: TRBV20-1; abundance: -; d_gene: -; j_gene: TRBJ2-7; CDR3aa: CSARDLYEQYF; CDR3nt: TGCAGTGCTAGGGACCTCTACGAGCAGTACTTC
v_gene: TRBV6-9; abundance: -; d_gene: -; j_gene: TRBJ2-7; CDR3aa: CASSLASDNTYEQYF; CDR3nt: TGTGCCAGCAGTTTGGCTAGCGACAACACCTACGAGCAGTACTTC
v_gene: TRBV29-1; abundance: -; d_gene: TRBD2; j_gene: TRBJ2-3; CDR3aa: CSVIGAGGGDTQYF; CDR3nt: TGCAGCGTTATAGGAGCGGGAGGCGGTGATACGCAGTATTTT
v_gene: TRBV18; abundance: few; d_gene: -; j_gene: TRBJ1-4; CDR3aa: CASSPDGREKLFF; CDR3nt: TGTGCCAGCTCACCCGACGGAAGGGAAAAACTGTTTTTT
v_gene: TRBV7-6; abundance: -; d_gene: -; j_gene: TRBJ1-3; CDR3aa: CASSARPGPSGSGNTIYF; CDR3nt: TGTGCCAGCAGCGCCCGCCCGGGTCCCTCGGGGTCTGGAAACACCATATATTTT
v_gene: TRBV7-3; abundance: -; d_gene: -; j_gene: TRBJ1-5; CDR3aa: CAPNTQGRGLSQPQHF; CDR3nt: TGTGCCCCCAACACCCAGGGCAGGGGACTGAGTCAGCCCCAGCATTTT
v_gene: TRBV10-3; abundance: -; d_gene: TRBD1; j_gene: TRBJ2-3; CDR3aa: CAIQGGGSDTQYF; CDR3nt: TGTGCCATCCAAGGGGGCGGATCAGATACGCAGTATTTT
v_gene: TRBV11-2; abundance: -; d_gene: -; j_gene: TRBJ2-7; CDR3aa: CASSPGSGVTYEQYF; CDR3nt: TGTGCCAGCAGCCCCGGCTCTGGAGTTACCTACGAGCAGTACTTC
v_gene: TRBV5-4; abundance: few; d_gene: -; j_gene: TRBJ2-7; CDR3aa: CASQRASSYEQYF; CDR3nt: TGTGCCAGCCAGCGGGCAAGCTCCTACGAGCAGTACTTC
v_gene: TRBV2; abundance: -; d_gene: -; j_gene: TRBJ2-3; CDR3aa: CASSTTDTQYF; CDR3nt: TGTGCCAGCAGTACTACAGATACGCAGTATTTT
v_gene: TRBV28; abundance: many; d_gene: -; j_gene: TRBJ1-2; CDR3aa: CASSRSPYGYTF; CDR3nt: TGTGCCAGCAGTAGGTCTCCCTATGGCTACACCTTC
v_gene: TRBV2; abundance: -; d_gene: -; j_gene: TRBJ2-7; CDR3aa: CASSEGRSQYF; CDR3nt: TGTGCCAGTTCGGAAGGAAGGTCGCAGTACTTC
v_gene: TRBV5-6; abundance: -; d_gene: TRBD1; j_gene: TRBJ2-7; CDR3aa: CASTSGTGQDEQYF; CDR3nt: TGTGCCAGCACTTCCGGGACAGGGCAGGACGAGCAGTACTTC
v_gene: TRBV21-1; abundance: once; d_gene: -; j_gene: TRBJ2-7; CDR3aa: CASSKEGDEQYF; CDR3nt: TGTGCCAGCAGCAAAGAGGGGGACGAGCAGTACTTC
v_gene: TRBV19; abundance: -; d_gene: TRBD1; j_gene: TRBJ2-7; CDR3aa: CASSIRTGNYEQYF; CDR3nt: TGTGCCAGTAGTATCCGGACAGGGAATTACGAGCAGTACTTC
v_gene: TRBV4-3; abundance: -; d_gene: TRBD1; j_gene: TRBJ1-4; CDR3aa: CASSLGQGSEKLFF; CDR3nt: TGCGCCAGCAGCCTGGGACAGGGGAGTGAAAAACTGTTTTTT
v_gene: TRBV4-2; abundance: -; d_gene: -; j_gene: TRBJ2-7; CDR3aa: CASSQDTSYEQYF; CDR3nt: TGTGCCAGCAGCCAAGATACATCCTACGAGCAGTACTTC
v_gene: TRBV7-9; abundance: -; d_gene: -; j_gene: TRBJ2-6; CDR3aa: CASSLVGRANVLTF; CDR3nt: TGTGCCAGCAGCTTAGTTGGGCGGGCCAACGTCCTGACTTTC
v_gene: TRBV6-5; abundance: few; d_gene: -; j_gene: TRBJ1-6; CDR3aa: CASSYSQGGESPLHF; CDR3nt: TGTGCCAGCAGTTACTCCCAGGGTGGGGAGTCACCCCTCCACTTT
v_gene: TRBV2; abundance: -; d_gene: -; j_gene: TRBJ2-1; CDR3aa: CASRPWLGGSYNEQFF; CDR3nt: TGTGCCAGCAGACCCTGGCTGGGAGGCTCCTACAATGAGCAGTTCTTC
v_gene: TRBV28; abundance: -; d_gene: -; j_gene: TRBJ2-1; CDR3aa: CASTKPALGDNEQFF; CDR3nt: TGTGCCAGCACAAAGCCAGCGTTAGGGGACAATGAGCAGTTCTTC
v_gene: TRBV2; abundance: -; d_gene: TRBD1; j_gene: TRBJ2-3; CDR3aa: CASREDRVPDTQYF; CDR3nt: TGTGCCAGCAGGGAGGACAGGGTCCCAGATACGCAGTATTTT
v_gene: TRBV4-1; abundance: -; d_gene: -; j_gene: TRBJ2-5; CDR3aa: CASSQDPGTWLRKETQYF; CDR3nt: TGCGCCAGCAGCCAAGATCCGGGGACCTGGTTGAGGAAAGAGACCCAGTACTTC
v_gene: TRBV2; abundance: many; d_gene: -; j_gene: TRBJ1-5; CDR3aa: CASSESGGLSPQHF; CDR3nt: TGTGCCAGCAGTGAATCGGGGGGGCTATCGCCCCAGCATTTT
v_gene: TRBV6-4; abundance: once; d_gene: -; j_gene: TRBJ2-5; CDR3aa: CASSEGADRQTQYF; CDR3nt: TGTGCCAGCAGTGAGGGGGCCGACCGGCAGACCCAGTACTTC
v_gene: TRBV28; abundance: -; d_gene: -; j_gene: TRBJ2-7; CDR3aa: CASTPFGGAYEQYF; CDR3nt: TGTGCCAGCACCCCTTTCGGGGGTGCCTACGAGCAGTACTTC
v_gene: TRBV9; abundance: -; d_gene: TRBD2; j_gene: TRBJ2-3; CDR3aa: CASSRLAGRTDTQYF; CDR3nt: TGTGCCAGCAGCCGGCTAGCGGGCCGCACAGATACGCAGTATTTT
v_gene: TRBV6-5; abundance: -; d_gene: -; j_gene: TRBJ2-1; CDR3aa: CASSRGQRSYNEQFF; CDR3nt: TGTGCCAGCAGCCGCGGACAACGCTCCTACAATGAGCAGTTCTTC
v_gene: TRBV6-5; abundance: -; d_gene: -; j_gene: TRBJ1-2; CDR3aa: CASSPHEGGYTF; CDR3nt: TGTGCCAGCAGTCCTCACGAGGGGGGCTACACCTTC
v_gene: TRBV11-2; abundance: -; d_gene: -; j_gene: TRBJ2-7; CDR3aa: CASSQGYREYEQYF; CDR3nt: TGTGCCAGCAGCCAAGGGTACAGGGAATACGAGCAGTACTTC